This T cell receptor beta chain was sequenced for a study of identical twins. The ends lost 4 bases at V and 11 bases at J; junction bases unmatched: 10. The germline V gene encodes CDR1 MGHDK and CDR2 SYGVNS. CDR3 length: 15 residues. TCRdb re-derived calls from the 5' RACE reads in MiXCR, one entry per CDR3 protein. The repertoire consists of 1.5 million or so distinct CDR3 sequences, with about 32% occurring once and the leading ten covering roughly 0.3%. V is TRBV25-1 and J is TRBJ2-5, with 13 positions matching TRBD2. The sequencing sample was made of cord blood. This clonotype originated in a newborn girl in good health. CDR3 region: CASSAGTSGTTLQYF. The CDR3 nucleotides read TGTGCCAGCAGTGCCGGGACTAGCGGGACCACTTTGCAGTACTTC.